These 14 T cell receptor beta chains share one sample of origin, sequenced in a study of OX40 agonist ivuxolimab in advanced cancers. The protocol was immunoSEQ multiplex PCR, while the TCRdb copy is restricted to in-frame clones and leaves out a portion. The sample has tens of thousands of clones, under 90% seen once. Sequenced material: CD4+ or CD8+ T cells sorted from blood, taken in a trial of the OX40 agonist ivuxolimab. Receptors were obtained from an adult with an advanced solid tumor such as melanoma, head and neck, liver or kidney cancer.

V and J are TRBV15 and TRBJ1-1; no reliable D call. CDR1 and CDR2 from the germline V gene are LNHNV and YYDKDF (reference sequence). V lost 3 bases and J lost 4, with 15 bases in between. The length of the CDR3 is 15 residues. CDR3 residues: CATSSPHRGGTEAFF. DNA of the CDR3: TGTGCCACCAGCAGCCCCCATCGGGGTGGCACTGAAGCTTTCTTT.

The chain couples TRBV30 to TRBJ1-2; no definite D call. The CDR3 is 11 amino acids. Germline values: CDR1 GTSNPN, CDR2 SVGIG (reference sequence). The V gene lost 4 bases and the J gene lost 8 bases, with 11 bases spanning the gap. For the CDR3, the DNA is TGTGCCTGGATCTTTGGCGTCGGCTACACCTTC. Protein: CAWIFGVGYTF.

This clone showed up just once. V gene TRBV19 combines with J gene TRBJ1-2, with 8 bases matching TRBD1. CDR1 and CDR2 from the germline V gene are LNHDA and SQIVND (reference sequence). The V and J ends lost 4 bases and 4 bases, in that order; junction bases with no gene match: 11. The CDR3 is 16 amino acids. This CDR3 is CASSTHQGASGYGYTF. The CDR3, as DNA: TGTGCCAGTAGTACGCACCAGGGGGCGAGTGGCTATGGCTACACCTTC.

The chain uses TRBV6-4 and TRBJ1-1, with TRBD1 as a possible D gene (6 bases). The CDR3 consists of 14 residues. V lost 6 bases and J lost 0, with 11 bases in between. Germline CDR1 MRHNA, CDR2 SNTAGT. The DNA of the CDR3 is TGTGCCAGCAGGGACAGCAGCATGAACACTGAAGCTTTCTTT. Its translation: CASRDSSMNTEAFF.

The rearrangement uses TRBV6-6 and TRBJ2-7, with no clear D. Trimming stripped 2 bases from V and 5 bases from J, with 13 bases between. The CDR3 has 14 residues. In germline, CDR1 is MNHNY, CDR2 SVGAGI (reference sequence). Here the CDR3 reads CASSYVGKPNEQYF. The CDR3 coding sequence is TGTGCCAGCAGTTACGTGGGGAAGCCCAACGAGCAGTACTTC.

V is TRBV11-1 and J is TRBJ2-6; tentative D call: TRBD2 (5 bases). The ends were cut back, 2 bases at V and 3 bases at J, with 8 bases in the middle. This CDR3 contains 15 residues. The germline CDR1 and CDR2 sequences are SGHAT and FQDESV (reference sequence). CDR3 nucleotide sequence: TGTGCCAGCAGCTTATGGGAGTTTGGGGCCAACGTCCTGACTTTC. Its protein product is CASSLWEFGANVLTF.

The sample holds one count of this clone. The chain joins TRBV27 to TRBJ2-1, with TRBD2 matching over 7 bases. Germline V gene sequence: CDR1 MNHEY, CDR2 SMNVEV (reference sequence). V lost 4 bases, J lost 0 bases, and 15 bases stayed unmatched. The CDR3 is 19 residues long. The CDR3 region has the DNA TGTGCCAGCAGTTCGGAACTCAGGGCTAGCGGCCTCTCCTACAATGAGCAGTTCTTC. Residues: CASSSELRASGLSYNEQFF.

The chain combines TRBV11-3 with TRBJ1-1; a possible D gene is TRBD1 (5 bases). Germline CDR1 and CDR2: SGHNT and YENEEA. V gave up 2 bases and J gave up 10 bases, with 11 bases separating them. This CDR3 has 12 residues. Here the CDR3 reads CASSLTGLAAFF. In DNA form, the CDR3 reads TGTGCCAGCAGCTTAACGGGACTTGCAGCTTTCTTT.

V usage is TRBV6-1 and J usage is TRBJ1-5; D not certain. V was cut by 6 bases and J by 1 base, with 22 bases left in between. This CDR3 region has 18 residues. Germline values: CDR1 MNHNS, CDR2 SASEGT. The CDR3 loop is CASREWAGVRHSNQPQHF. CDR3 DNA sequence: TGTGCCAGCAGGGAATGGGCAGGAGTCAGACACAGCAATCAGCCCCAGCATTTT.

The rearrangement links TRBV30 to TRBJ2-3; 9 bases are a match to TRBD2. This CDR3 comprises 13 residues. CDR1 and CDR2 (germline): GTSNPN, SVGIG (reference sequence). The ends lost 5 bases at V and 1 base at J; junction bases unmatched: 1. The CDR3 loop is CAWRLAGTDTQYF. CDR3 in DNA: TGTGCCTGGCGACTAGCGGGCACAGATACGCAGTATTTT. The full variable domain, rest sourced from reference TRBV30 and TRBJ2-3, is SQTIHQWPATLVQPVGSPLSLECTVEGTSNPNLYWYRQAAGRGLQLLFYSVGIGQISSEVPQNLSASRPQDRQFILSSKKLLLSDSGFYLCAWRLAGTDTQYFGPGTRLTVL.

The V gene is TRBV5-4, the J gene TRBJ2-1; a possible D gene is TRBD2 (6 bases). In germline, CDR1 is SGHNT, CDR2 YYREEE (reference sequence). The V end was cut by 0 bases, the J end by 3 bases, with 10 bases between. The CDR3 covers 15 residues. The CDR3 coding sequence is TGTGCCAGCAGCTTGGATCCTAGCGTCTACAATGAGCAGTTCTTC. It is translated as CASSLDPSVYNEQFF.

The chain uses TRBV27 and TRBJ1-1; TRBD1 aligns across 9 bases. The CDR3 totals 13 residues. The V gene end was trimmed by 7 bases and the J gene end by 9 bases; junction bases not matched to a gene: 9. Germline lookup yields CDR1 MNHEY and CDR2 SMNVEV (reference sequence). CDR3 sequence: CASTNTGGRKAFF. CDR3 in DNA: TGTGCCAGCACCAATACAGGGGGCAGGAAAGCTTTCTTT.

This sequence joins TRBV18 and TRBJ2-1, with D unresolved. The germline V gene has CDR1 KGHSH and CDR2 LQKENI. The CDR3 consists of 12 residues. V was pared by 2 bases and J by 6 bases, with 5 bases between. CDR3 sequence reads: CASSPGVNEQFF. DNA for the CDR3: TGTGCCAGCTCACCAGGGGTCAATGAGCAGTTCTTC.

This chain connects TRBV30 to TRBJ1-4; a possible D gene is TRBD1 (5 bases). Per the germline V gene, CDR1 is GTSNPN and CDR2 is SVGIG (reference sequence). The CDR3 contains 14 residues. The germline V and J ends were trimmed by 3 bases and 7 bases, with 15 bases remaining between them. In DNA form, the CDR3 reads TGTGCCTGGAGATCGGGACGGGCGGGTGAAAAACTGTTTTTT. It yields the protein CAWRSGRAGEKLFF.